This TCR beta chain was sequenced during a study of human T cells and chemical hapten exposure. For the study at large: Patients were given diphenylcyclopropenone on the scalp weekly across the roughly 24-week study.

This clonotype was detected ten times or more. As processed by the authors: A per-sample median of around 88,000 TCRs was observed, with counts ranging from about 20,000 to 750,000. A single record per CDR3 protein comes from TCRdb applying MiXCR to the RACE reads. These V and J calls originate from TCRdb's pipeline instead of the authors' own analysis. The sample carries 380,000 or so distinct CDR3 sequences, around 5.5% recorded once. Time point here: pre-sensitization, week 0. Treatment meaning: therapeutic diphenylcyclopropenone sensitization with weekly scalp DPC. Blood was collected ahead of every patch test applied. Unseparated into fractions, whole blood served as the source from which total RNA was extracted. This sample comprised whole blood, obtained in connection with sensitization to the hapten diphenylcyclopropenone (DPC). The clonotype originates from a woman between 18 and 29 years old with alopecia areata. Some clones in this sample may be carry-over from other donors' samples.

In nucleotides, the CDR3 is TGTGCCAGCAGTTTACCAGGGGTCGGGTATGGCTACACCTTC. Its protein is CASSLPGVGYGYTF. This chain joins TRBV28 and TRBJ1-2; D is perhaps TRBD1 (6 bases). The germline CDR1 and CDR2 sequences are MDHEN and SYDVKM. The CDR3 totals 14 residues. V lost 2 bases to trimming and J lost 5 bases, with 12 bases between them.